The clone carrying this TCR beta chain was picked up one time. This specimen comes from a study of blood T cell repertoires in COVID-19. Only in-frame clones appear in the TCRdb table, and some are missing; sequencing was by immunoSEQ multiplex PCR. The data hold 150,000 or so clones, with 70% to 90% observed a single time. Sequenced sample: PBMCs or T cells enriched from blood (not recorded which). The clonotype originates from a woman aged 25 to 39 with acute COVID-19.

CDR3: CASSQARDRHSYEQYF. CDR3 nucleotides: TGTGCCAGCAGCCAAGCTCGTGACAGGCACTCCTACGAGCAGTACTTC. The chain is built from TRBV14 and TRBJ2-7; the D gene is possibly TRBD1 (6 bases). Trimming took 1 base from V and 0 from J, leaving 13 bases between them. Per the germline V gene, CDR1 is SGHDN and CDR2 is FVKESK. The CDR3 covers 16 residues.